The present T cell receptor beta chain was sequenced within a study of blood T cell repertoires in COVID-19. Authors' analysis steps: Amplification of reference gene primers provided the estimated nucleated cell counts. Profiling relied on immunoSEQ multiplex PCR, and the TCRdb table lists in-frame clones only, not all of them. V and J calls plus clone size are reproduced from that table; the DNA served to infer D and trimming. The sample holds 110,000 to 150,000 clones; 85% to 90% are singletons and the top ten take around 2.9%. Germline V lookup: CDR1 SNHLY, CDR2 FYNNEI. Trimming left V 0 bases short and J 4 bases short, with 10 bases between. CDR3 size: 15 residues.

Sequences were obtained from peripheral blood. The chain links TRBV2 to TRBJ2-1, with D perhaps TRBD1 (5 bases). This receptor was taken from a man aged 55 to 70 with active or convalescent COVID-19. This CDR3 is CASSEAPGLYNEQFF. The CDR3 nucleotides read TGTGCCAGCAGTGAAGCGCCAGGGCTATACAATGAGCAGTTCTTC. Looking up the rest from reference TRBV2 and TRBJ2-1 gives the full variable domain: EPEVTQTPSHQVTQMGQEVILRCVPISNHLYFYWYRQILGQKVEFLVSFYNNEISEKSEIFDDQFSVERPDGSNFTLKIRSTKLEDSAMYFCASSEAPGLYNEQFFGPGTRLTVL.